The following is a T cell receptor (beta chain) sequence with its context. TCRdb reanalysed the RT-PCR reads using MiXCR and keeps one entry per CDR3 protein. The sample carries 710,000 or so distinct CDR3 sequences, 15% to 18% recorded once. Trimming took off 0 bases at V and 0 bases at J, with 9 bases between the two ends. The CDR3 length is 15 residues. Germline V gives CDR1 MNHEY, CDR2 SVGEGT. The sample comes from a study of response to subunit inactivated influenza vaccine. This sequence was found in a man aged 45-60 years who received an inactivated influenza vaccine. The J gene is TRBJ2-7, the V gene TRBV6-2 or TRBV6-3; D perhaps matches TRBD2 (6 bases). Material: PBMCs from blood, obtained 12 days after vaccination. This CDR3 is CASSYSRGTSYEQYF. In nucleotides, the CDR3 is TGTGCCAGCAGTTACTCTCGCGGGACCTCCTACGAGCAGTACTTC.